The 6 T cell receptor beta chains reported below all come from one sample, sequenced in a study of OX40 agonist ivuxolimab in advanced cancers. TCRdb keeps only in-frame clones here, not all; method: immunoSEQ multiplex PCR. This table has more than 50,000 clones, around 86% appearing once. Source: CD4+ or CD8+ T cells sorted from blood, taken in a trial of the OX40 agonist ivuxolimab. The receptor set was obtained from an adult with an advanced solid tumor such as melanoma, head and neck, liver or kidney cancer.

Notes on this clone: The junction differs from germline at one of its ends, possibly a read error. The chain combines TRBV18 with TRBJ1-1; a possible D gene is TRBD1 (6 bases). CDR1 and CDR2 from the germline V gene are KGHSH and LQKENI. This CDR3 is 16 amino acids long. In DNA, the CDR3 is TGTGCCAGCTCACCAGGGGCGGGGGCGCTTGGGACTGAAGCTTCCTTT. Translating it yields CASSPGAGALGTEASF.

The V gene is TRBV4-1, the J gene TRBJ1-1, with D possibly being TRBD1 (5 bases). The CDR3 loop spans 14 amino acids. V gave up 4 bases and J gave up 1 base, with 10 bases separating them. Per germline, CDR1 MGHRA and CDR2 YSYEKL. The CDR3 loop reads CASSREQGNTEAFF. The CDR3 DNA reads TGCGCCAGCAGCCGGGAGCAGGGGAACACTGAAGCTTTCTTT.

The CDR3 loop reads CASRRGLVGNEQFF. CDR3 nucleotides: TGTGCCAGCAGGAGGGGACTAGTAGGCAATGAGCAGTTCTTC. This chain links TRBV7-9 with TRBJ2-1; TRBD2 agrees at 8 bases. V lost 6 bases, J lost 6 bases, and 7 bases stayed unmatched. This CDR3 contains 14 residues. The germline CDR1 and CDR2 sequences are SEHNR and FQNEAQ (reference sequence).

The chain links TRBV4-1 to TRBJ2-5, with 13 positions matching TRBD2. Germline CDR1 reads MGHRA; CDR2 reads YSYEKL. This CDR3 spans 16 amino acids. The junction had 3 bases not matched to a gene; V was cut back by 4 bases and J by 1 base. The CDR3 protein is CASSLRTSGGQETQYF. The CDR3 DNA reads TGCGCCAGCAGCCTCCGGACTAGCGGGGGCCAAGAGACCCAGTACTTC.

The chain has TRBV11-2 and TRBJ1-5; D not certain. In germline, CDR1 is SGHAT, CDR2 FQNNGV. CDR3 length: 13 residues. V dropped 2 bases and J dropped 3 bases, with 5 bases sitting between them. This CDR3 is CASSLNINQPQHF. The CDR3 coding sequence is TGTGCCAGCAGCTTAAACATCAATCAGCCCCAGCATTTT.

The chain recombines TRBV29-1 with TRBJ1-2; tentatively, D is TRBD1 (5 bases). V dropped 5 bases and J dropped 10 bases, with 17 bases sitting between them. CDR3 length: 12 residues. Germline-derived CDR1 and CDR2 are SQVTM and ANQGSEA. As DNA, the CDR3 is TGCAGCGTTCTCCTCCCGGGGCCTGACTACACCTTC. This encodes CSVLLPGPDYTF. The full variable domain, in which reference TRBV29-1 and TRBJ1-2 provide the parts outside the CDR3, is SAVISQKPSRDICQRGTSLTIQCQVDSQVTMMFWYRQQPGQSLTLIATANQGSEATYESGFVIDKFPISRPNLTFSTLTVSNMSPEDSSIYLCSVLLPGPDYTFGSGTRLTVV.